Sequencing of this T cell receptor (beta chain) was carried out in a study of cytomegalovirus exposure and HLA in healthy donors. Study as a whole: Within the Caucasian-associated ancestry cluster were 81% of the approximately 400 genotyped donors.

Study observations and caveats: Most likely, a cluster of highly shared sequence variants arose as a sequencing artifact.

The study ran its PCR with 60 Vbeta and 13 Jbeta primers. The assay was immunoSEQ multiplex PCR, and TCRdb's table has in-frame clones only and misses some. The table lists 150,000 or so clones, approximately 75% of them singletons. A word on this clone: Its antigen is not known.

In germline, CDR1 is SGHNT, CDR2 YENEEA. There are 13 residues in the CDR3. V dropped 5 bases and J dropped 4; count of bases not matched to a gene: 3. V is TRBV11-3 and J is TRBJ2-5, with TRBD1 identical over 8 bases. This clonotype originated in a man aged 18 to 35 in good health and CMV-seronegative. Sequencing was performed on PBMCs. The CDR3 spells CASSLGQGETQYF. In DNA, the CDR3 is TGTGCCAGCAGCCTAGGACAGGGAGAGACCCAGTACTTC.